What follows are 32 T cell receptor beta chains derived from one specimen sequenced in a study of response to subunit inactivated influenza vaccine. TCRdb fed the RT-PCR reads into MiXCR, producing one record per CDR3 protein. Among hundreds of thousands of distinct CDR3 sequences, roughly 14% were seen once, and the ten largest hold roughly 10%. The specimen comprised PBMCs from blood, sampled 11 to 12 days after vaccination. These receptors all stem from a man between 50 and 59 years old who received an inactivated influenza vaccine.

CDR3 protein: CASSQDRNFNEKLFF. The CDR3 DNA follows: TGTGCCAGCAGCCAAGATAGAAATTTTAATGAAAAACTGTTTTTT. The chain carries TRBV4-2 and TRBJ1-4; D is uncertain. The germline gives CDR1 LGHNA, CDR2 YNFKEQ. CDR3 size: 15 residues. Trimming pared 0 bases from V and 4 bases from J, leaving 9 bases between.

The chain combines TRBV4-1 with TRBJ2-7, with D tentatively TRBD1 or TRBD2 (5 bases each). Trimming stripped 1 base from V and 5 bases from J, with 15 bases between. This CDR3 has 15 amino acids. Germline CDR1 MGHRA, CDR2 YSYEKL. The CDR3 DNA reads as TGCGCCAGCAGCCAAGCCAGGGACCGGGCCCACGAGCAGTACTTC. Protein sequence: CASSQARDRAHEQYF.

V gene TRBV15 combines with J gene TRBJ2-3; TRBD2 matches 9 bases. J lost 5 bases, V lost 3 bases, and 6 bases had no gene match. This CDR3 region has 15 residues. Looked up from germline, CDR1 is LNHNV and CDR2 is YYDKDF (reference sequence). The CDR3, as DNA: TGTGCCACCAGCAGTGAATCACTAGCGGGAGATACGCAGTATTTT. It specifies CATSSESLAGDTQYF.

This clonotype was counted at least ten times. The chain employs TRBV11-2 and TRBJ2-7; the D call may be TRBD1 or TRBD2 (6 bases each). Germline lookup yields CDR1 SGHAT and CDR2 FQNNGV. Trimming removed 5 bases from V and 4 bases from J, with 12 bases in between. The CDR3 totals 13 residues. The CDR3 DNA reads TGTGCCAGCAGCCTTGGAGGGGGTTACGAGCAGTACTTC. Its protein product is CASSLGGGYEQYF.

The chain employs TRBV29-1 and TRBJ1-1; D gene uncertain. Germline-derived CDR1 and CDR2 are SQVTM and ANQGSEA. The CDR3 extends over 10 amino acids. V lost 4 bases and J lost 3, with 3 bases in between. CDR3 in amino acids: CSVGHTEAFF. In DNA, the CDR3 is TGCAGCGTTGGCCACACTGAAGCTTTCTTT. The complete variable domain, with remaining parts taken from reference TRBV29-1 and TRBJ1-1, reads SAVISQKPSRDICQRGTSLTIQCQVDSQVTMMFWYRQQPGQSLTLIATANQGSEATYESGFVIDKFPISRPNLTFSTLTVSNMSPEDSSIYLCSVGHTEAFFGQGTRLTVV.

This sequence joins TRBV5-1 and TRBJ2-3, with D perhaps matching TRBD2 (6 bases). CDR1 and CDR2 from the germline V gene are SGHRS and YFSETQ. V lost 9 bases, J lost 1 base, and 15 bases lay in between. This CDR3 comprises 14 residues. The CDR3 nucleotides read TGCGCCACCTCCCGGGAGAGCCGCACAGATACGCAGTATTTT. This translates into CATSRESRTDTQYF.

The sample holds many counts of this clonotype. The rearrangement joins TRBV20-1 to TRBJ2-1; TRBD1 matches 9 bases. V trimming: 2 bases; J trimming: 3 bases; junction bases outside the gene matches: 11. CDR3 size: 17 residues. The germline V gene has CDR1 DFQATT and CDR2 SNEGSKA (reference sequence). The CDR3 DNA reads as TGCAGTGCTAGATACCTGGGACAGGGAGGGAGCTACAATGAGCAGTTCTTC. This gives the protein CSARYLGQGGSYNEQFF.

The gene calls are TRBV7-9 and TRBJ2-2, with D perhaps matching TRBD1 (6 bases). The CDR3 runs to 14 residues. The V gene's germline CDR1 is SEHNR and CDR2 FQNEAQ (reference sequence). Trimming left V 3 bases short and J 4 bases short, with 9 bases between. The CDR3 sequence is CASSFTGFTGELFF. The CDR3 DNA follows: TGTGCCAGCAGCTTCACAGGGTTCACCGGGGAGCTGTTTTTT. The variable domain in full, with the rest retrieved from reference TRBV7-9 and TRBJ2-2, is DTGVSQNPRHKITKRGQNVTFRCDPISEHNRLYWYRQTLGQGPEFLTYFQNEAQLEKSRLLSDRFSAERPKGSFSTLEIQRTEQGDSAMYLCASSFTGFTGELFFGEGSRLTVL.

The chain uses TRBV12-3 or TRBV12-4 and TRBJ2-3; tentative D call: TRBD2 (6 bases). This CDR3 region has 19 residues. The V gene lost 6 bases and the J gene lost 4 bases, with 29 bases spanning the gap. The DNA of the CDR3 is TGTGCCAGCAGCCCCCCATCGGCTCCGACTAGGTCTATGGCAGATACGCAGTATTTT. It encodes CASSPPSAPTRSMADTQYF.

V usage is TRBV27 and J usage is TRBJ1-6; maybe TRBD1 (5 bases). Trimming took 6 bases from V and 5 from J, leaving 11 bases between them. Germline V CDR1 and CDR2: MNHEY, SMNVEV (reference sequence). The CDR3 totals 14 residues. The CDR3 DNA reads TGTGCCAGCAGCAACAGACAGAATAATTCACCCCTCCACTTT. Its translation: CASSNRQNNSPLHF.

The chain combines TRBV6-1 with TRBJ1-2; the match to TRBD1 covers 8 bases. Germline V CDR1 and CDR2: MNHNS, SASEGT. The CDR3 is 13 amino acids. J lost 5 bases, V lost 8 bases, and 7 bases had no gene match. The CDR3 is CASARTGSYGYTF. DNA for the CDR3: TGTGCCAGCGCTAGGACAGGGAGTTATGGCTACACCTTC.

This clonotype was detected a few times. The chain combines TRBV12-3 or TRBV12-4 with TRBJ2-1, with 9 bases identical to TRBD2. This CDR3 spans 14 amino acids. The V gene end was trimmed by 8 bases and the J gene end by 4 bases; junction bases not matched to a gene: 6. The CDR3 sequence is CASSPSGTYNEQFF. For the CDR3, the DNA is TGTGCCAGCTCCCCTAGCGGGACGTACAATGAGCAGTTCTTC.

The V and J genes are TRBV10-3 and TRBJ1-1; 7 bases map to TRBD1. CDR3 length: 14 residues. The trim removed 6 bases at V and 1 base at J, leaving 5 bases unmatched. CDR1 is ENHRY, CDR2 SYGVKD, per germline. CDR3 DNA: TGTGCCATCAGCCGGGACAGAGAGAACACTGAAGCTTTCTTT. It translates to CAISRDRENTEAFF.

The chain has TRBV7-2 and TRBJ1-2, with 8 bases that match TRBD1. This CDR3 is 15 amino acids long. V shed 4 bases, J shed 1 base, and the junction held 5 bases outside the gene matches. CDR1 is SGHTA and CDR2 is FQGNSA in the germline V gene. The chain's CDR3 is CASSSGTGVNYGYTF. Written as DNA, the CDR3 is TGTGCCAGCAGCTCCGGGACAGGAGTTAACTATGGCTACACCTTC.

The rearrangement joins TRBV7-9 to TRBJ2-1; D might be TRBD2 (6 bases). Trimming took 6 bases from V and 9 from J, leaving 12 bases between them. Germline V CDR1 and CDR2: SEHNR, FQNEAQ (reference sequence). The CDR3 is 12 residues long. The CDR3 protein is CASSSWGGEQFF. As DNA, the CDR3 is TGTGCCAGCAGTTCCTGGGGAGGTGAGCAGTTCTTC.

In its sample, this clonotype was seen many times. The chain recombines TRBV24-1 with TRBJ2-3; a possible D gene is TRBD2 (6 bases). Germline CDR1 KGHDR, CDR2 SFDVKD. The CDR3 loop spans 16 amino acids. The V end was cut by 2 bases, the J end by 1 base, with 12 bases between. The CDR3 loop reads CATSDSGTLGTDTQYF. The CDR3 nucleotides are TGTGCCACCAGTGATTCCGGGACTCTCGGCACAGATACGCAGTATTTT.

This clonotype was seen repeatedly, ten times or more. J is TRBJ2-1 and V is TRBV29-1, with unresolved D. The CDR3 totals 13 residues. In germline, CDR1 is SQVTM, CDR2 ANQGSEA. Trimming took off 7 bases at V and 6 bases at J, with 16 bases between the two ends. For the CDR3, the DNA is TGCAGCGCCGCATCGCAGGCCACCAATGAGCAGTTCTTC. Its translation: CSAASQATNEQFF.

The chain joins TRBV6-1 to TRBJ2-3; 10 nucleotides agree with TRBD1. V dropped 5 bases and J dropped 3; count of bases not matched to a gene: 2. The CDR3 contains 14 residues. Per the germline V gene, CDR1 is MNHNS and CDR2 is SASEGT. CDR3 bases: TGTGCCAGCAGTACGGACAGGGGGACAGATACGCAGTATTTT. Translation: CASSTDRGTDTQYF.

The chain has TRBV20-1 and TRBJ2-7; 10 positions agree with TRBD1. The germline gives CDR1 DFQATT, CDR2 SNEGSKA (reference sequence). J lost 3 bases, V lost 6 bases, and 5 bases had no gene match. CDR3 size: 13 residues. The CDR3 sequence is CSATGTGVYEQYF. The CDR3, as DNA: TGCAGTGCCACCGGGACAGGGGTCTACGAGCAGTACTTC.

The chain joins TRBV7-2 to TRBJ2-1; 10 bases are a match to TRBD1. This CDR3 spans 15 amino acids. With 7 bases clipped from V and 4 bases from J, the junction kept 7 bases outside the gene matches. In germline, CDR1 is SGHTA, CDR2 FQGNSA. In DNA, the CDR3 is TGTGCCAGCACCCAAGGACAGGGGGGGTACAATGAGCAGTTCTTC. As protein: CASTQGQGGYNEQFF. Supplemented by reference TRBV7-2 and TRBJ2-1, the full variable domain reads GAGVSQSPSNKVTEKGKDVELRCDPISGHTALYWYRQSLGQGLEFLIYFQGNSAPDKSGLPSDRFSAERTGGSVSTLTIQRTQQEDSAVYLCASTQGQGGYNEQFFGPGTRLTVL.

This clonotype was detected only a few times. The rearrangement joins TRBV12-3 or TRBV12-4 to TRBJ2-1, with 11 nucleotides matching TRBD2. Germline trimming cut 5 bases from V and 3 bases from J; bases unmatched to any gene: 12. The CDR3 covers 18 residues. CDR3: CASSLQGPGLAGYNEQFF. For the CDR3, the DNA is TGTGCCAGCAGTCTCCAGGGTCCCGGACTAGCGGGCTACAATGAGCAGTTCTTC.

In this sample, this clonotype turned up many times. V is TRBV5-6 and J is TRBJ2-2; possibly TRBD2 for D (6 bases). This CDR3 contains 16 residues. The V gene's germline CDR1 is SGHDT and CDR2 YYEEEE. Trimming took 4 bases from V and 0 from J, leaving 13 bases between them. The CDR3 reads CASSTVGGTNTGELFF. CDR3 sequence (DNA): TGTGCCAGCAGCACGGTGGGCGGGACGAACACCGGGGAGCTGTTTTTT.

This clonotype was seen repeatedly, ten times or more. This chain connects TRBV10-3 to TRBJ2-7; 9 bases are a match to TRBD2. This CDR3 is built from 15 residues. CDR1 is ENHRY and CDR2 is SYGVKD in the germline V gene. With V trimmed by 6 bases and J by 1 base, 7 bases remained unmatched. The CDR3 sequence: CAIRNSGSLSYEQYF. The CDR3, as DNA: TGTGCCATCAGGAATAGCGGGAGTTTGTCCTACGAGCAGTACTTC.

This clonotype has a handful of counts. The chain joins TRBV5-1 to TRBJ2-7, with D possibly being TRBD1 (6 bases). Looked up from germline, CDR1 is SGHRS and CDR2 is YFSETQ. The CDR3 has 18 amino acids. With 1 base removed from V and 4 bases from J, the gap between germline ends came to 24 bases. CDR3 amino acids: CASSLLPRTEYGRYEQYF. DNA of the CDR3: TGCGCCAGCAGCTTGTTACCCCGGACAGAGTACGGACGGTACGAGCAGTACTTC. The full variable domain, rest sourced from reference TRBV5-1 and TRBJ2-7, is KAGVTQTPRYLIKTRGQQVTLSCSPISGHRSVSWYQQTPGQGLQFLFEYFSETQRNKGNFPGRFSGRQFSNSRSEMNVSTLELGDSALYLCASSLLPRTEYGRYEQYFGPGTRLTVT.

The chain combines TRBV20-1 with TRBJ2-2, with TRBD2 matching 12 bases. Germline CDR1 DFQATT, CDR2 SNEGSKA (reference sequence). V shed 6 bases, J shed 1 base, and the junction held 3 bases outside the gene matches. The CDR3 consists of 15 residues. CDR3 nucleotides: TGCAGTGCGCGGACTAGCGGGGTGAACACCGGGGAGCTGTTTTTT. Translating gives CSARTSGVNTGELFF.

This clonotype appeared many times. The chain carries TRBV20-1 and TRBJ2-1; 11 positions match TRBD2. V was pared by 6 bases and J by 5 bases, with 6 bases of the junction left unmatched. Per the germline V gene, CDR1 is DFQATT and CDR2 is SNEGSKA (reference sequence). This CDR3 contains 14 residues. CDR3 in amino acids: CSAIAGGPHNEQFF. The DNA for the CDR3 is TGCAGTGCAATAGCGGGAGGGCCCCACAATGAGCAGTTCTTC.

This clonotype was counted between two and nine times. This chain uses TRBV10-2 with TRBJ1-5; 7 nucleotides match TRBD1. Looked up from germline, CDR1 is WSHSY and CDR2 is SAAADI. The CDR3 consists of 13 residues. V lost 7 bases, J lost 7 bases, and 7 bases stayed unmatched. The CDR3 sequence is CASKEGARQPQHF. The CDR3 coding sequence is TGCGCCAGCAAAGAGGGGGCGAGACAGCCCCAGCATTTT.

The gene calls are TRBV20-1 and TRBJ2-7; 9 bases map to TRBD1. After removal of 2 bases from V and 4 bases from J, the junction contained 6 bases not matched to a gene. Germline CDR1 is DFQATT and CDR2 is SNEGSKA (reference sequence). CDR3 length equals 14 residues. CDR3 in amino acids: CSARSQTGGYEQYF. The DNA for the CDR3 is TGCAGTGCTAGATCACAGACAGGGGGTTACGAGCAGTACTTC.

A few counts support this clonotype. The V gene is TRBV6-5, the J gene TRBJ1-5; no clear D. Trimming took 6 bases from V and 7 from J, leaving 13 bases between them. CDR3 length: 13 residues. CDR1 is MNHEY and CDR2 is SVGAGI in the germline V gene. DNA of the CDR3: TGTGCCAGCAGCTTAACTCGAGGGCAGCCCCAGCATTTT. It codes for CASSLTRGQPQHF.

This clonotype occurred a few times. This CDR3 reads CAISGDRGNTEAFF. DNA of the CDR3: TGTGCCATCTCCGGGGATCGCGGGAACACTGAAGCTTTCTTT. The chain couples TRBV10-3 to TRBJ1-1, with unresolved D. The CDR3 contains 14 residues. With 8 bases removed from V and 1 base from J, the gap between germline ends came to 14 bases. CDR1 and CDR2 from the germline V gene are ENHRY and SYGVKD.

The rearrangement uses TRBV5-5 and TRBJ1-5; TRBD1 matches at 8 bases. Germline CDR1 is SGHKS and CDR2 is YYEKEE (reference sequence). The CDR3 extends over 15 amino acids. The trim removed 2 bases at V and 3 bases at J, leaving 4 bases unmatched. The CDR3 sequence: CASSFWTGINQPQHF. The CDR3 nucleotides read TGTGCCAGCAGCTTTTGGACAGGGATCAATCAGCCCCAGCATTTT.

This clonotype has just a few counts. Here the CDR3 reads CSARALAGDYEQYF. CDR3 nucleotide sequence: TGCAGTGCTAGAGCGCTAGCGGGCGACTACGAGCAGTACTTC. The chain links TRBV20-1 to TRBJ2-7; the match to TRBD2 covers 8 bases. The CDR3 totals 14 residues. Per germline, CDR1 DFQATT and CDR2 SNEGSKA (reference sequence). The ends lost 1 base at V and 3 bases at J; junction bases unmatched: 5.